Below are 15 T cell receptor beta chains sequenced from a single sample in a study. Sequencing used immunoSEQ multiplex PCR; TCRdb keeps in-frame clones, though not all of them. The sample lists 60,000 to 75,000 clones, about 93% occurring once. The sample consisted of PBMCs. These TCRs come from a man in his forties or fifties with rheumatoid arthritis.

The chain joins TRBV3-1 (or the pseudogene TRBV3-2) to TRBJ1-6, with D unclear. The CDR3 length is 15 residues. V lost 5 bases and J 6 bases, leaving 14 bases between the germline ends. Germline lookup yields CDR1 LGHDT and CDR2 YNNKEL (reference sequence). CDR3 DNA sequence: TGTGCCAGCAGCTCCCGAGCTACGAGTAATTCACCCCTCCACTTT. Its protein is CASSSRATSNSPLHF.

CDR3: CASSDRGQVETQYF. The CDR3 DNA follows: TGTGCCAGCAGCGATAGGGGGCAAGTTGAGACCCAGTACTTC. This chain connects TRBV7-9 to TRBJ2-5; TRBD1 matches 7 bases. The V and J ends lost 5 bases and 5 bases, in that order; junction bases with no gene match: 8. The CDR3 spans 14 residues. Germline V gene data show CDR1 as SEHNR and CDR2 as FQNEAQ (reference sequence).

Note on this clone: The sample contains more than one DNA sequence encoding this CDR3. The gene calls are TRBV19 and TRBJ2-7; the D is unclear. This CDR3 comprises 13 residues. In germline, CDR1 is LNHDA, CDR2 SQIVND (reference sequence). V lost 3 bases and J 2 bases, leaving 8 bases between the germline ends. CDR3 amino acids: CASSIQTAYEQYF. CDR3 coding DNA: TGTGCCAGTAGTATTCAAACAGCCTACGAGCAGTACTTC.

The rearrangement links TRBV9 to TRBJ2-3; no firm D call. CDR3 length equals 16 residues. V was cut by 6 bases and J by 2 bases, with 19 bases left in between. Germline V gives CDR1 SGDLS, CDR2 YYNGEE. Here the CDR3 reads CASTQTSTPSTDTQYF. In DNA form, the CDR3 reads TGTGCCAGCACCCAGACCAGTACCCCTTCCACAGATACGCAGTATTTT.

The chain combines TRBV11-2 with TRBJ1-1; D unclear. The CDR3 totals 14 residues. Germline CDR1 SGHAT, CDR2 FQNNGV. V was trimmed by 2 bases and J by 0 bases, leaving 7 bases between them. This CDR3 reads CASSLWSLNTEAFF. CDR3 sequence (DNA): TGTGCCAGCAGCTTATGGTCCCTGAACACTGAAGCTTTCTTT.

This chain links TRBV7-9 with TRBJ2-5; D might be TRBD1 (5 bases). This CDR3 has 13 residues. Trimming took off 3 bases at V and 2 bases at J, with 7 bases between the two ends. Germline V gives CDR1 SEHNR, CDR2 FQNEAQ (reference sequence). Here the CDR3 DNA reads TGTGCCAGCAGCTTTCCAGGGCAAGAGACCCAGTACTTC. This translates into CASSFPGQETQYF.

This chain joins TRBV7-2 and TRBJ1-1; no firm D call. CDR3 size: 13 residues. V lost 5 bases, J lost 11 bases, and 18 bases lay in between. The germline gives CDR1 SGHTA, CDR2 FQGNSA. CDR3 amino acids: CASSHRSTLEAFF. The CDR3 coding sequence is TGTGCCAGCAGCCATCGCAGTACCTTGGAGGCTTTCTTT.

V gene TRBV9 combines with J gene TRBJ1-6, with D possibly being TRBD1 (5 bases). Germline V CDR1 and CDR2: SGDLS, YYNGEE. The V gene lost 4 bases and the J gene lost 7 bases, with 9 bases spanning the gap. The CDR3 loop spans 13 amino acids. The CDR3 sequence is CASSLTGNSPLHF. In DNA form, the CDR3 reads TGTGCCAGCAGCCTTACAGGAAATTCACCCCTCCACTTT.

The count of this clone is one. The chain recombines TRBV5-6 with TRBJ2-7, with TRBD1 as a possible D gene (6 bases). The CDR3 runs 16 residues. Germline V gene lookup returns CDR1 SGHDT and CDR2 YYEEEE. With 1 base removed from V and 1 base from J, the gap between germline ends came to 15 bases. The CDR3 DNA reads as TGTGCCAGCAGCTTGTCTCGGGACATGTTATCCTACGAGCAGTACTTC. Its translation: CASSLSRDMLSYEQYF.

The V call is TRBV9, the J call TRBJ2-2; D might be TRBD1 (6 bases). With 7 bases removed from V and 1 base from J, the gap between germline ends came to 8 bases. The CDR3 runs to 13 residues. In germline, CDR1 is SGDLS, CDR2 YYNGEE. CDR3 protein: CASRDMNTGELFF. CDR3 in DNA: TGTGCCAGCCGGGACATGAACACCGGGGAGCTGTTTTTT. Looking up the rest from reference TRBV9 and TRBJ2-2 gives the full variable domain: DSGVTQTPKHLITATGQRVTLRCSPRSGDLSVYWYQQSLDQGLQFLIQYYNGEERAKGNILERFSAQQFPDLHSELNLSSLELGDSALYFCASRDMNTGELFFGEGSRLTVL.

The chain employs TRBV18 and TRBJ2-7, with a weak D call TRBD1 (7 bases). Germline CDR1 and CDR2: KGHSH and LQKENI. V lost 4 bases to trimming and J lost 5 bases, with 12 bases between them. The CDR3 length is 13 residues. This chain's CDR3 is CASSRQGGNEQYF. CDR3 sequence (DNA): TGTGCCAGCTCACGACAGGGAGGAAACGAGCAGTACTTC. The full variable domain, with the rest looked up from reference TRBV18 and TRBJ2-7, is NAGVMQNPRHLVRRRGQEARLRCSPMKGHSHVYWYRQLPEEGLKFMVYLQKENIIDESGMPKERFSAEFPKEGPSILRIQQVVRGDSAAYFCASSRQGGNEQYFGPGTRLTVT.

This chain uses TRBV14 with TRBJ1-2; D is uncertain. CDR1 SGHDN and CDR2 FVKESK come from the germline V gene. Deletions cut 1 base from V and 7 bases from J, with 4 bases between. This CDR3 has 11 residues. DNA of the CDR3: TGTGCCAGCAGCCAAGGGACTGGCTACACCTTC. Its protein is CASSQGTGYTF.

The CDR3 nucleotides read TGCGCCAGCAGCACCATAACAGGGGGCGCATTCGAAGCTTTCTTT. Protein: CASSTITGGAFEAFF. The chain couples TRBV5-1 to TRBJ1-1, with 9 positions matching TRBD1. Germline V lookup: CDR1 SGHRS, CDR2 YFSETQ. This CDR3 region has 15 residues. V lost 4 bases, J lost 8 bases, and 12 bases stayed unmatched.

The chain joins TRBV5-1 to TRBJ2-7, with D unclear. CDR3 length: 12 residues. Trimming removed 2 bases from V and 2 bases from J, with 5 bases in between. Germline lookup yields CDR1 SGHRS and CDR2 YFSETQ. The CDR3 reads CASSLSAYEQYF. DNA for the CDR3: TGCGCCAGCAGCTTATCTGCCTACGAGCAGTACTTC.

This chain joins TRBV20-1 and TRBJ2-5; weak D call: TRBD2 (6 bases). Germline V gene data show CDR1 as DFQATT and CDR2 as SNEGSKA (reference sequence). This CDR3 spans 11 amino acids. This CDR3 reads CRAGPKETQYF. In DNA form, the CDR3 reads TGCAGGGCGGGACCAAAAGAGACCCAGTACTTC.